This TCR beta chain was found in a study of cytomegalovirus exposure and HLA in healthy donors. With regard to this clone: Its antigen is undetermined.

Although they were nominally healthy when sampled, donors likely had unrecorded immune exposures. Primers for the PCR totalled 60 Vbeta and 13 Jbeta. Assay: immunoSEQ multiplex PCR; the TCRdb copy retains only in-frame clones and omits some. The data contain about 190,000 clones, roughly 81% of them singletons. With V trimmed by 4 bases and J by 4 bases, 11 bases remained unmatched. This CDR3 has 16 residues. Germline CDR1 is SGHNT and CDR2 is YYREEE (reference sequence). Study conclusions and caveats: A later analysis found TCR association rates differed by HLA locus, highest for DRB1 and lowest for HLA-C. Researchers reported in a later analysis that a missense DCLRE1C variant was tied to TCR beta V- and J-gene trimming. The study recorded 150 to 200 TCR beta chains that were cytomegalovirus-associated.

The chain has TRBV5-4 and TRBJ2-7, with 10 bases that match TRBD1. The sample consisted of PBMCs. The sequence derives from a woman younger than 45 in good health and CMV-seropositive. Written as DNA, the CDR3 is TGTGCCAGCAGCATCGGGACAGGGGCATCCCCATACGAGCAGTACTTC. Translated, it gives CASSIGTGASPYEQYF.